Listed below are T cell receptor gamma chains from one sample, sequenced in a study of Vδ1+ human thymocytes. TCRdb made new clone calls on the multiplex PCR reads using CATT. The data show 7,000 to 9,500 gamma-chain clones, with 45% to 65% seen just once and 1.4% to 1.5% held by the top ten. Sequencing was carried out using Vdelta1+ gamma-delta thymocytes from the thymus. The receptors derive from a girl in the first two years of life who had congenital heart surgery. Both conserved end residues are part of each CDR3. A clone size is listed for some rows: how often the clone was seen (once, few, many), or a class if it is expanded.

>TRGV4|TRGJ1/TRGJ2|few
TGTGCCACCTGGGATGTCATAAAGAAACTCTTT
CATWDVIKKLF
>TRGV8|TRGJ1/TRGJ2|few
TGTGCCACCTGGGATAGCGGGTCGCATTATAAGAAACTCTTT
CATWDSGSHYKKLF
>TRGV2|TRGJ1/TRGJ2|few
TGTGCCACCTGGGACGGCTCCTATAAGACACCTTTGAAACTCTTC
CATWDGSYKTPLKLF
>TRGV9|TRGJP2|-
TGTGCCTTGTGGGAGGTGCCGAGTGATTGGATCAAGACGTTT
CALWEVPSDWIKTF
>TRGV3|TRGJ1/TRGJ2|-
TGTGCCACCTGGGACAGGCGGGTCGGGAAACTCTTT
CATWDRRVGKLF
>TRGV4|TRGJ1/TRGJ2|few
TGTGCCACCTGGGTTACCTATTATAAGAAACTCTTT
CATWVTYYKKLF
>TRGV8|TRGJ1/TRGJ2|-
TGTGCCACCTGGGACCGGAATTATTATAAGAAACTCTTT
CATWDRNYYKKLF
>TRGV5|TRGJ1/TRGJ2|-
TGTGCCACCTGGGACAGGCCAGATTATAAGAAACTCTTT
CATWDRPDYKKLF
>TRGV8|TRGJ1/TRGJ2|-
TGTGCCACCTGGGATCGAGGCGGGAAGAAACTCTTT
CATWDRGGKKLF
>TRGV8|TRGJ1/TRGJ2|-
TGTGCCACCTGGGATAGCTGGTTCCTCCGGACGAATTATTATAAGAAACTCTTT
CATWDSWFLRTNYYKKLF
>TRGV8|TRGJP1|few
TGTGCCACCTGGGATAACTCTGGTTGGTTCAAGATATTT
CATWDNSGWFKIF
>TRGV4|TRGJ1/TRGJ2|-
TGTGCCACCTGGGATGGGCCGTACTCGAAACTCTTT
CATWDGPYSKLF
>TRGV9|TRGJ1/TRGJ2|few
TGTGCCTTGTGGGAGGTGTTGGGTAAGAAACTCTTT
CALWEVLGKKLF
>TRGV3|TRGJ1/TRGJ2|-
TGTGCCACCTGGGACAGGCTTCATAGGGCGAAACTCTTT
CATWDRLHRAKLF
>TRGV3|TRGJ1/TRGJ2|few
TGTGCCACCTGGGACGGGCCGTATTATAAGAAACTCTTT
CATWDGPYYKKLF
>TRGV8|TRGJ1/TRGJ2|-
TGTGCCACCTGGGATCGTGCGGGGGAGTATAAGAAACTCTTT
CATWDRAGEYKKLF
>TRGV9|TRGJ1/TRGJ2|-
TGTGCCTTGTGGGAGGTTCATAAGAAACTCTTT
CALWEVHKKLF
>TRGV2|TRGJ1/TRGJ2|few
TGTGCCACCTGGGACTCGGATTATAAGAAACTCTTT
CATWDSDYKKLF
>TRGV9|TRGJ1/TRGJ2|few
TGTGCCTTGTGGGAGCCCATAGAACTGGATAAGAAACTCTTT
CALWEPIELDKKLF
>TRGV8|TRGJ1/TRGJ2|few
TGTGCCACCTGGGATGAGAAACTCTTT
CATWDEKLF
>TRGV3|TRGJP2|few
TGTGCCACCTGGGACATAATTGGTAGTGATTGGATCAAGACGTTT
CATWDIIGSDWIKTF
>TRGV9|TRGJ1/TRGJ2|few
TGTGCCTTGTGGGAGGTGGGGGATCCGGATAAGAAACTCTTT
CALWEVGDPDKKLF
>TRGV2|TRGJP2|few
TGTGCCACCTGGGACGGGCTGGGCGATTGGATCAAGACGTTT
CATWDGLGDWIKTF
>TRGV4|TRGJ1/TRGJ2|-
TGTGCCACCTGGGATGGGTGTAAGAAACTCTTT
CATWDGCKKLF
>TRGV9|TRGJP2|few
TGTGCCTTGTGGGAGTTTGATTGGATCAAGACGTTT
CALWEFDWIKTF
>TRGV2|TRGJ1/TRGJ2|-
TGTGCCACCTGGGACAGAGATAAGAAACTCTTT
CATWDRDKKLF
>TRGV4|TRGJ1/TRGJ2|few
TGTGCCACCTGGGATGGCCCTCATAAGAAACTCTTT
CATWDGPHKKLF
>TRGV9|TRGJ1/TRGJ2|few
TGTGCCTTGTGGGACCAGAATTATTATAAGAAACTCTTT
CALWDQNYYKKLF
>TRGV8|TRGJ1/TRGJ2|few
TGTGCCACCTGGGATAGGTATTATAAGAAACTCTTT
CATWDRYYKKLF
>TRGV9|TRGJ1/TRGJ2|-
TGTGCCTTGTGGGAGGTGCAGTGGTTTTATAAGAAACTCTTT
CALWEVQWFYKKLF
>TRGV2|TRGJ1/TRGJ2|-
TGTGCCACCTGGGACGGGCCAAGAGCATATAAGAAACTCTTT
CATWDGPRAYKKLF
>TRGV8|TRGJP1|few
TGTGCCACCTGGCTCCCTAGTTGGTTCAAGATATTT
CATWLPSWFKIF
>TRGV5|TRGJ1/TRGJ2|few
TGTGCCACCTGGGACGGAGGTTATTATAAGAAACTCTTT
CATWDGGYYKKLF
>TRGV3|TRGJ1/TRGJ2|few
TGTGCCACCTGGGACGGCTATAAGAAACTCTTT
CATWDGYKKLF
>TRGV9|TRGJ1/TRGJ2|few
TGTGCCTTTTGGGAGGTGGGATATAAGAAACTCTTT
CAFWEVGYKKLF
>TRGV4|TRGJ1/TRGJ2|few
TGTGCCACCTGGGATGGGCCGGGAGATTATAAGAAACTCTTT
CATWDGPGDYKKLF
>TRGV8|TRGJ1/TRGJ2|-
TGTGCCACCTGGGATAGGCTTAAGAAACTCTTT
CATWDRLKKLF
>TRGV9|TRGJ1/TRGJ2|-
TGTGCCTTGTGGGAGGGCCGACTTTATTATAAGAAACTCTTT
CALWEGRLYYKKLF
>TRGV4|TRGJ1/TRGJ2|few
TGTGCCACCTGGGAAGAAGGACCGAAACTCTTT
CATWEEGPKLF
>TRGV8|TRGJ1/TRGJ2|-
TGTGCCACCTGGGCTCGTTATTATAAGAAACTCTTT
CATWARYYKKLF
>TRGV8|TRGJ1/TRGJ2|-
TGTGCCACCTGGGATATTGGGAATTATTATAAGAAACTCTTT
CATWDIGNYYKKLF